This T cell receptor (beta chain) came from a study of T cells in Graves' hyperthyroidism and ophthalmopathy. In the study overall: Peripheral blood was collected at initial diagnosis, before any treatment.

When ophthalmopathy did not progress within 18 months, Graves' hyperthyroidism was considered stable. Investigators excluded patients with uncontrolled infection, other autoimmune disease, pregnancy or lactation. On the basis of clinical symptoms, serum thyroxine and TRAb, thyroid ultrasound and orbital computed tomography, diagnoses were made. Authors of the study amplified TCR beta CDR3 regions from RNA transcripts. HTBI primers were the set used in a first-round RT-PCR of the TCR CDR3. Using its own MiXCR run on the multiplex PCR reads, TCRdb lists one record per CDR3 protein. The data show around 620,000 distinct CDR3 sequences, around 16% seen once. Per germline, CDR1 MNHEY and CDR2 SMNVEV (reference sequence). J was trimmed by 2 bases and V by 2 bases; bases with no gene match: 5. The CDR3 loop spans 15 amino acids. This clonotype was picked up a small number of times.

V gene TRBV27 combines with J gene TRBJ2-7; 8 nucleotides line up with TRBD2. The origin of this receptor is a woman between 25 and 40 years old with Graves' hyperthyroidism. The sample consisted of blood. CDR3 nucleotides: TGTGCCAGCAGTTTAGGGGCGGGAGGCGCCTACGAGCAGTACTTC. This codes for CASSLGAGGAYEQYF.